A single sample is the source of the 14 T cell receptor beta chains below, sequenced in a study of blood T cells in healthy people across ages (dated by TCRdb to between 2015 and 2016). Libraries were constructed by 5' RACE. Sequencing instrument: Illumina HiSeq 2500. The second PCR ran for roughly 7 to 11 cycles and used a J-beta primer mix along with a sample-barcoded 5' primer. In-frame beta chains were kept once TCRdb had trimmed the public reads at Q25 with fastp and called clones with MiXCR. Each record represents a unique CDR3 protein, reported with the most common genes and DNA among its rows. This sample is represented by over a million distinct CDR3 sequences; 45% of them were singletons. The top ten constitute approximately 19% of the sample. Sequencing was performed on blood. The receptors derive from a woman in her fifties or sixties in good health.

J is TRBJ2-3 and V is TRBV27; TRBD1 agrees at 7 bases. Germline V gene lookup returns CDR1 MNHEY and CDR2 SMNVEV (reference sequence). V lost 3 bases, J lost 3 bases, and 6 bases stayed unmatched. The CDR3 has 15 amino acids. The CDR3 loop reads CASSFSVQGTDTQYF. The CDR3, as DNA: TGTGCCAGCAGTTTTTCGGTACAGGGGACAGATACGCAGTATTTT.

The rearrangement joins TRBV3-1 to TRBJ2-1, with D unresolved. Germline-derived CDR1 and CDR2 are LGHDT and YNNKEL (reference sequence). The length of the CDR3 is 13 residues. The germline V and J ends were trimmed by 1 base and 7 bases, with 8 bases remaining between them. The CDR3 reads CASSQVDGNEQFF. The CDR3 nucleotides are TGTGCCAGCAGCCAAGTGGACGGAAATGAGCAGTTCTTC.

V gene TRBV20-1 combines with J gene TRBJ2-3; 14 nucleotides line up with TRBD2. The CDR3 totals 15 residues. The J segment lost 6 bases and the V segment lost 5 bases, leaving 7 bases of the junction unmatched. Germline V CDR1 and CDR2: DFQATT, SNEGSKA (reference sequence). CDR3 DNA sequence: TGCAGTGCTGACGGGACTAGCGGGAGCCCGGATACGCAGTATTTT. It specifies CSADGTSGSPDTQYF.

V usage is TRBV28 and J usage is TRBJ2-7; D is unclear. V was shortened by 7 bases and J by 1 base, with 11 bases between the two germline ends. Per the germline V gene, CDR1 is MDHEN and CDR2 is SYDVKM. The CDR3 length is 13 residues. Here the CDR3 DNA reads TGTGCCAGCAACCTGGGCCTGTCCTACGAGCAGTACTTC. Amino acids: CASNLGLSYEQYF.

In this sample, this clonotype turned up a few times. The J gene is TRBJ2-7, the V gene TRBV6-5; D uncertain. Germline CDR1 MNHEY, CDR2 SVGAGI. V was clipped by 0 bases and J by 3 bases, with 15 bases between them. The CDR3 spans 16 residues. The chain's CDR3 is CASSYSKVTLNYEQYF. The CDR3 DNA reads TGTGCCAGCAGTTACTCGAAGGTGACACTAAACTACGAGCAGTACTTC.

This sequence joins TRBV7-8 and TRBJ2-1; 13 nucleotides agree with TRBD2. Germline V gene lookup returns CDR1 SGHVS and CDR2 FQNEAQ. This CDR3 comprises 16 residues. After removal of 5 bases from V and 2 bases from J, the junction contained 3 bases not matched to a gene. The chain's CDR3 is CASSVGTSGTYNEQFF. In nucleotides, the CDR3 is TGTGCCAGCAGCGTCGGGACTAGCGGGACCTACAATGAGCAGTTCTTC.

The CDR3 sequence: CASSRRDDYGYTF. The CDR3 nucleotides are TGTGCCAGCAGCCGCCGGGACGACTATGGCTACACCTTC. The V gene is TRBV7-2, the J gene TRBJ1-2; a possible D gene is TRBD1 (5 bases). This CDR3 spans 13 amino acids. The ends were cut back, 5 bases at V and 3 bases at J, with 10 bases in the middle. The germline V gene has CDR1 SGHTA and CDR2 FQGNSA.

This rearrangement joins TRBV12-3 or TRBV12-4 to TRBJ2-1; TRBD2 matches 9 bases. V shed 5 bases, J shed 8 bases, and the junction held 25 bases outside the gene matches. The CDR3 runs 20 residues. The CDR3 loop is CASSTSFPREAGGPRDEQFF. In DNA, the CDR3 is TGTGCCAGCAGTACCTCTTTCCCCCGGGAGGCGGGAGGGCCTCGGGATGAGCAGTTCTTC.

This clonotype was picked up one time. The chain joins TRBV3-1 to TRBJ2-5; no clear D gene. Trimming pared 0 bases from V and 2 bases from J, leaving 7 bases between. This CDR3 spans 14 amino acids. Germline CDR1 reads LGHDT; CDR2 reads YNNKEL (reference sequence). The CDR3 spells CASSQDMVQETQYF. In nucleotides, the CDR3 is TGTGCCAGCAGCCAAGATATGGTTCAAGAGACCCAGTACTTC.

With regard to this clonotype: At one end the junction does not follow the germline gene, possibly because of a read error. V gene TRBV29-1 combines with J gene TRBJ2-7; D call uncertain. Germline V gene sequence: CDR1 SQVTM, CDR2 ANQGSEA. The CDR3 runs to 12 residues. The CDR3 sequence is CGVEPPPYEQYF. The CDR3 region has the DNA TGCGGCGTTGAGCCGCCACCCTACGAGCAGTACTTC.

This clonotype was found many times. CDR3 residues: CASSPTSGRYNEQFF. The CDR3 region has the DNA TGTGCCAGCAGCCCCACTAGCGGGAGATACAATGAGCAGTTCTTC. This sequence joins TRBV7-8 and TRBJ2-1; the match to TRBD2 covers 11 bases. The CDR3 consists of 15 residues. The germline V gene has CDR1 SGHVS and CDR2 FQNEAQ. With V trimmed by 5 bases and J by 4 bases, 4 bases remained unmatched.

The chain is built from TRBV6-5 and TRBJ1-5, with D unclear. This CDR3 spans 12 amino acids. Trimming shortened V by 5 bases and J by 5 bases, and 7 bases separated the two germline ends. The germline V gene encodes CDR1 MNHEY and CDR2 SVGAGI. CDR3 nucleotides: TGTGCCAGCAGTACCGGGTATCAGCCCCAGCATTTT. Translated: CASSTGYQPQHF.

This rearrangement joins TRBV28 to TRBJ1-2; TRBD1 is a possible D gene (6 bases). The CDR3 extends over 13 amino acids. The ends were cut back, 8 bases at V and 4 bases at J, with 14 bases in the middle. Germline V CDR1 and CDR2: MDHEN, SYDVKM. The CDR3 coding sequence is TGTGCCAGCTTAAAGGGGGGTACCTATGGCTACACCTTC. This encodes CASLKGGTYGYTF.

This chain connects TRBV25-1 to TRBJ1-2; D uncertain. Trimming stripped 1 base from V and 7 bases from J, with 7 bases between. Germline CDR1 reads MGHDK; CDR2 reads SYGVNS. This CDR3 spans 12 amino acids. This chain's CDR3 is CASSEWAAGYTF. Here the CDR3 DNA reads TGTGCCAGCAGTGAATGGGCAGCTGGCTACACCTTC.